Here is one TCR delta chain with its context. The data were taken from a study of gamma-delta T cells after stem cell transplantation. TCRdb reprocessed the RT-PCR reads using CATT. Of 1,500 to 2,000 delta-chain clones in the sample, 15% to 20% were seen once. The sample was gamma-delta T cells. This TCR was recovered from a human donor. It is not recorded whose cells these are; they may come from a transplant donor.

The CDR3 here is CACELLGDRGYTDKLIF. The CDR3 DNA follows: TGTGCCTGTGAACTACTGGGGGATCGCGGATACACCGATAAACTCATCTTT. This rearrangement joins TRDV2 to TRDJ1; 10 bases map to TRDD3. Looked up from germline, CDR1 is GEAIGNYY and CDR2 is EKD. The CDR3 runs to 17 residues. Germline trimming cut 4 bases from V and 0 bases from J; bases unmatched to any gene: 10.